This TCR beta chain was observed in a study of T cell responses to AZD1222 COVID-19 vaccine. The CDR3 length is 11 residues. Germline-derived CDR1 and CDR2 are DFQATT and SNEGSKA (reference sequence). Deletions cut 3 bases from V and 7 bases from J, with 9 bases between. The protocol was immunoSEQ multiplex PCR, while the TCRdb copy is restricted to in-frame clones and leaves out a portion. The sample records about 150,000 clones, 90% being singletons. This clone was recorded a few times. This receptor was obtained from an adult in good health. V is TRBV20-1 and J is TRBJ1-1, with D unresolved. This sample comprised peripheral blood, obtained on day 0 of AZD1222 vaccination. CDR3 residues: CSARFDSEAFF. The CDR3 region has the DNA TGCAGTGCTAGGTTCGATAGTGAAGCTTTCTTT.